These 28 T cell receptor beta chains originate from one sample sequenced in a study of OX40 agonist ivuxolimab in advanced cancers. The library was built by means of the immunoSEQ multiplex PCR assay. In TCRdb, the immuneACCESS table is reduced to in-frame sequences with V and J assigned. These tables do not hold every clone; where another copy was compared, an unresolved V gene accounts for under half, and the others remain unexplained. The sample profile shows some 96,000 clones; around 89% of them were found once. Approximately 0.16% of the sample rests with the top ten. Sequenced material: CD4+ or CD8+ T cells sorted from blood, taken in a trial of the OX40 agonist ivuxolimab. The origin of the receptors is an adult with an advanced solid tumor such as melanoma, head and neck, liver or kidney cancer.

The V call is TRBV5-1, the J call TRBJ2-1; 10 bases map to TRBD2. Germline V CDR1 and CDR2: SGHRS, YFSETQ. V shed 3 bases and J 2 bases; nucleotides not matched to a gene: 8. The CDR3 is made up of 17 amino acids. For the CDR3, the DNA is TGCGCCAGCAGCTCCTCGACTAGCGGGTTCACCTACAATGAGCAGTTCTTC. Amino acid sequence: CASSSSTSGFTYNEQFF. The complete variable domain, with remaining parts taken from reference TRBV5-1 and TRBJ2-1, reads KAGVTQTPRYLIKTRGQQVTLSCSPISGHRSVSWYQQTPGQGLQFLFEYFSETQRNKGNFPGRFSGRQFSNSRSEMNVSTLELGDSALYLCASSSSTSGFTYNEQFFGPGTRLTVL.

The gene calls are TRBV6-5 and TRBJ1-6, with TRBD1 matching over 9 bases. This CDR3 region has 14 residues. The J segment lost 6 bases and the V segment lost 6 bases, leaving 3 bases of the junction unmatched. Germline V CDR1 and CDR2: MNHEY, SVGAGI. The CDR3 DNA follows: TGTGCCAGCAGACAGACAGGGGGTAATTCACCCCTCCACTTT. As protein: CASRQTGGNSPLHF.

V and J are TRBV6-5 and TRBJ1-5; D is unclear. V was pared by 4 bases and J by 6 bases, with 7 bases between. The germline gives CDR1 MNHEY, CDR2 SVGAGI. CDR3 length equals 12 residues. This chain's CDR3 is CASSFRGQPQHF. The CDR3 DNA reads as TGTGCCAGCAGTTTCCGCGGTCAGCCCCAGCATTTT.

The chain is built from TRBV28 and TRBJ2-2; D unclear. This CDR3 has 13 amino acids. The V gene's germline CDR1 is MDHEN and CDR2 SYDVKM. V lost 11 bases, J lost 1 base, and 11 bases lay in between. The CDR3 here is CAAGRQNTGELFF. The CDR3 bases are TGTGCCGCCGGCAGACAGAACACCGGGGAGCTGTTTTTT.

The gene calls are TRBV18 and TRBJ1-4; unclear D gene. This CDR3 has 19 amino acids. Germline-derived CDR1 and CDR2 are KGHSH and LQKENI. Trimming shortened V by 5 bases and J by 0 bases, and 22 bases separated the two germline ends. In DNA, the CDR3 is TGTGCCAGCTCAGGACCTCACCGGATTAACCACCCAACTAATGAAAAACTGTTTTTT. It encodes CASSGPHRINHPTNEKLFF.

V usage is TRBV18 and J usage is TRBJ2-7; 13 bases are shared with TRBD2. CDR1 KGHSH and CDR2 LQKENI come from the germline V gene. The CDR3 totals 15 residues. The V and J ends lost 5 bases and 6 bases, in that order; junction bases with no gene match: 7. CDR3 region: CASSNPGTSGVEQYF. The CDR3 nucleotides read TGTGCCAGCTCAAACCCCGGGACTAGCGGGGTCGAGCAGTACTTC.

V gene TRBV6-1 combines with J gene TRBJ2-2, with D possibly matching TRBD2 (6 bases). The CDR3 spans 15 residues. Trimming removed 10 bases at V and 0 bases at J, with 15 bases between. CDR1 and CDR2 (germline): MNHNS, SASEGT. The CDR3 bases are TGTGCCACCGACCGGGGGATCGCGAACACCGGGGAGCTGTTTTTT. Translated, it gives CATDRGIANTGELFF.

This sequence joins TRBV30 and TRBJ2-7; D is ambiguous. V lost 0 bases and J 2 bases, leaving 17 bases between the germline ends. CDR1 and CDR2 from the germline V gene are GTSNPN and SVGIG (reference sequence). The CDR3 consists of 16 residues. The CDR3 DNA sequence: TGTGCCTGGAGTGTAAAAGGGTCGGGTCCACCCTACGAGCAGTACTTC. Its protein product is CAWSVKGSGPPYEQYF.

The V call is TRBV27, the J call TRBJ2-7; TRBD1 aligns across 10 bases. Looked up from germline, CDR1 is MNHEY and CDR2 is SMNVEV (reference sequence). This CDR3 comprises 13 residues. J gave up 3 bases and V 5 bases, and 1 base lay outside the gene matches. The CDR3: CASSRDRGYEQYF. In nucleotides, the CDR3 is TGTGCCAGCAGTCGGGACAGGGGCTACGAGCAGTACTTC.

The chain is built from TRBV28 and TRBJ2-4; D may be TRBD2 (7 bases). Trimming took 7 bases from V and 1 from J, leaving 20 bases between them. There are 17 residues in the CDR3. CDR1 is MDHEN and CDR2 is SYDVKM in the germline V gene. The CDR3 DNA reads as TGTGCCAGCACCGTGGGGGGGGCCAGGGCGGCCAAAAACATTCAGTACTTC. Its protein product is CASTVGGARAAKNIQYF.

The chain recombines TRBV7-2 with TRBJ2-7, with 7 positions matching TRBD2. V was pared by 7 bases and J by 4 bases, with 7 bases of the junction left unmatched. The CDR3 totals 13 residues. From germline, CDR1 is SGHTA and CDR2 FQGNSA. CDR3 nucleotides: TGTGCCAGCACCCCGACTAGCTGGTACGAGCAGTACTTC. Translation gives CASTPTSWYEQYF. Full variable domain (outside the CDR3, taken from reference TRBV7-2 and TRBJ2-7): GAGVSQSPSNKVTEKGKDVELRCDPISGHTALYWYRQSLGQGLEFLIYFQGNSAPDKSGLPSDRFSAERTGGSVSTLTIQRTQQEDSAVYLCASTPTSWYEQYFGPGTRLTVT.

V and J are TRBV2 and TRBJ2-7; D might be TRBD1 or TRBD2, each matching 5 bases. The CDR3 extends over 14 amino acids. Germline CDR1 is SNHLY and CDR2 is FYNNEI. The V end lost 6 bases, the J end lost 0 bases, and 12 bases lay between the germline ends. The CDR3 region has the DNA TGTGCCAGCAGCCGGGGCGCGAGCTCCTACGAGCAGTACTTC. This codes for CASSRGASSYEQYF.

This clone was seen a few times. This chain connects TRBV5-1 to TRBJ2-1; D tentatively fits TRBD1 or TRBD2 (5 bases each). Per the germline V gene, CDR1 is SGHRS and CDR2 is YFSETQ. The length of the CDR3 is 16 residues. Trimming cost V 2 bases and J 6 bases, with 18 bases left between them. The CDR3 region has the DNA TGCGCCAGCAGCTTCTACCCCGGGACGACCCTCAATGAGCAGTTCTTC. Protein product: CASSFYPGTTLNEQFF.

This clone was observed once. V usage is TRBV19 and J usage is TRBJ1-5, with a tentative D call TRBD1 (5 bases). Trimming left V 0 bases short and J 5 bases short, with 17 bases between. The CDR3 loop spans 17 amino acids. Germline V CDR1 and CDR2: LNHDA, SQIVND (reference sequence). CDR3 region: CASSIDLAGGAYQPQHF. The DNA of the CDR3 is TGTGCCAGTAGTATAGATCTGGCCGGCGGGGCGTATCAGCCCCAGCATTTT. Combining the CDR3 with reference TRBV19 and TRBJ1-5 gives the whole variable domain DGGITQSPKYLFRKEGQNVTLSCEQNLNHDAMYWYRQDPGQGLRLIYYSQIVNDFQKGDIAEGYSVSREKKESFPLTVTSAQKNPTAFYLCASSIDLAGGAYQPQHFGDGTRLSIL.

J is TRBJ2-5 and V is TRBV5-5, with 8 bases fitting TRBD2. With 5 bases clipped from V and 5 bases from J, the junction kept 14 bases outside the gene matches. Germline CDR1 SGHKS, CDR2 YYEKEE (reference sequence). This CDR3 spans 16 amino acids. CDR3 loop: CASSPITGGASETQYF. CDR3 DNA sequence: TGTGCCAGCAGTCCAATCACGGGGGGGGCGAGTGAGACCCAGTACTTC.

The chain combines TRBV30 with TRBJ1-1, with D uncertain. Germline assignment: CDR1 GTSNPN and CDR2 SVGIG (reference sequence). V lost 3 bases and J 2 bases, leaving 7 bases between the germline ends. The CDR3 has 12 residues. The CDR3 sequence: CAWSRANTEAFF. DNA for the CDR3: TGTGCCTGGAGCCGCGCAAACACTGAAGCTTTCTTT.

The chain joins TRBV28 to TRBJ1-4; D may be TRBD1 (6 bases). The CDR3 totals 16 residues. Germline loops: CDR1 MDHEN, CDR2 SYDVKM. With 6 bases removed from V and 9 bases from J, the gap between germline ends came to 23 bases. The CDR3 sequence is CASRGRGRPGAQKLFF. CDR3 bases: TGTGCCAGCAGAGGCAGGGGACGTCCCGGGGCGCAAAAACTGTTTTTT.

The rearrangement links TRBV10-3 to TRBJ1-3; 7 bases map to TRBD1. The germline gives CDR1 ENHRY, CDR2 SYGVKD. V lost 6 bases and J lost 2; bases outside the gene matches: 7. The CDR3 runs 15 residues. The CDR3 here is CAISAGTAAGNTIYF. As DNA, the CDR3 is TGTGCCATCAGCGCCGGGACAGCTGCTGGAAACACCATATATTTT.

The chain uses TRBV7-3 and TRBJ2-7; 7 bases agree with TRBD2. CDR1 is SGHTA and CDR2 is FQGTGA in the germline V gene. The CDR3 spans 15 residues. Unmatched junction bases numbered 7, after V lost 5 bases and J lost 0 bases. The CDR3, as DNA: TGTGCCAGCAGCCGGGGCGGGGGAAGCTCCTACGAGCAGTACTTC. This sequence encodes CASSRGGGSSYEQYF.

This chain links TRBV7-2 with TRBJ1-2, with D uncertain. Trimming cost V 0 bases and J 2 bases, with 7 bases left between them. The CDR3 is 14 residues long. Germline CDR1 and CDR2: SGHTA and FQGNSA. The CDR3 here is CASSLATGNYGYTF. CDR3 nucleotides: TGTGCCAGCAGCTTAGCCACTGGGAACTATGGCTACACCTTC.

The chain carries TRBV2 and TRBJ2-7; D unclear. V lost 4 bases to trimming and J lost 3 bases, with 7 bases between them. This CDR3 contains 12 residues. Germline V gene data show CDR1 as SNHLY and CDR2 as FYNNEI. Here the CDR3 DNA reads TGTGCCAGCAGTGTAGCAGGCTACGAGCAGTACTTC. Translation: CASSVAGYEQYF.

The V and J genes are TRBV27 and TRBJ2-5; TRBD2 matches at 8 bases. Germline V gene lookup returns CDR1 MNHEY and CDR2 SMNVEV (reference sequence). Trimming cost V 1 base and J 6 bases; bases outside gene matches: 10. The CDR3 runs 16 residues. The CDR3 here is CASSLFVTSGLQTQYF. CDR3 DNA sequence: TGTGCCAGCAGTTTATTTGTCACTAGCGGTCTCCAGACCCAGTACTTC.

The gene calls are TRBV19 and TRBJ1-2, with a possible D match to TRBD1 (5 bases). CDR1 and CDR2 from the germline V gene are LNHDA and SQIVND (reference sequence). The CDR3 has 16 amino acids. Trimming left V 2 bases short and J 4 bases short, with 17 bases between. The CDR3 sequence: CASSILGQGEVYGYTF. The CDR3 nucleotides read TGTGCCAGTAGTATACTGGGCCAGGGCGAGGTCTATGGCTACACCTTC.

This sequence joins TRBV30 and TRBJ2-2; D gene ambiguous. Trimming removed 2 bases at V and 8 bases at J, with 18 bases between. CDR3 length equals 15 residues. Germline CDR1 reads GTSNPN; CDR2 reads SVGIG (reference sequence). The CDR3 is CAWSPFNPGSGELFF. The DNA for the CDR3 is TGTGCCTGGAGTCCCTTCAATCCTGGCTCAGGGGAGCTGTTTTTT.

This sequence joins TRBV11-2 and TRBJ2-3; D is tentatively TRBD1 or TRBD2 (6 bases each). The CDR3 runs to 15 residues. Germline V lookup: CDR1 SGHAT, CDR2 FQNNGV. V dropped 8 bases and J dropped 1 base, with 16 bases sitting between them. This CDR3 is CASSRDGGRTDTQYF. CDR3 sequence (DNA): TGTGCCAGCTCAAGGGACGGGGGCCGCACAGATACGCAGTATTTT.

This clone has more than one count but fewer than ten. The gene calls are TRBV29-1 and TRBJ2-7; D unclear. Germline V gene sequence: CDR1 SQVTM, CDR2 ANQGSEA. The CDR3 length is 11 residues. V lost 4 bases to trimming and J lost 5 bases, with 9 bases between them. The CDR3: CSVGKGHEQYF. CDR3 nucleotide sequence: TGCAGCGTTGGGAAAGGGCACGAGCAGTACTTC.

V usage is TRBV5-1 and J usage is TRBJ2-1; 13 positions match TRBD2. Germline trimming cut 3 bases from V and 4 bases from J; bases unmatched to any gene: 13. Germline loops: CDR1 SGHRS, CDR2 YFSETQ. The CDR3 spans 19 residues. The CDR3 region is CASSWMGLAGTTAYNEQFF. DNA of the CDR3: TGCGCCAGCAGCTGGATGGGACTAGCGGGGACTACCGCTTACAATGAGCAGTTCTTC.

CDR3 DNA: TGTGCCAGCAGGACAGGGGGCGGCACCGGGGAGCTGTTTTTT. Translating it yields CASRTGGGTGELFF. The rearrangement joins TRBV6-5 to TRBJ2-2, with 10 bases that match TRBD1. V shed 6 bases, J shed 4 bases, and the junction held 2 bases outside the gene matches. The V gene's germline CDR1 is MNHEY and CDR2 SVGAGI. This CDR3 has 14 residues.